The 10 T cell receptor beta chains presented below share a single source sample, sequenced in a study of CD8+CD57+ T cells in acquired aplastic anemia. According to the study, genomic DNA was the template for TCR beta VDJ and CDR3 profiling. TCRdb recomputed calls from the reads with MiXCR, one row per CDR3 protein. The sample consists of around 50,000 distinct CDR3 sequences, just over 55% of them appearing once. The authors sequenced patients whose flow cytometry had shown CD8+CD57+ cell expansion. Sequencing used sorted CD4+, CD8+, or CD8+CD57+ T cells (not recorded which) from PBMCs. Receptor source: a human donor with aplastic anemia.

This clonotype was seen a handful of times. The conserved final phenylalanine or tryptophan is absent from the CDR3, which likely points to a read error. J is TRBJ2-1 and V is TRBV24-1; 9 bases line up with TRBD1. CDR3 length: 12 residues. V lost 12 bases to trimming and J lost 12 bases; unmatched junction nucleotides: 11. The germline gives CDR1 KGHDR, CDR2 SFDVKD. The CDR3 DNA reads as TGTGCCTCGGGACAGGGTATCGGTGGGCAGTTCCTC. It is translated as CASGQGIGGQFL.

The V and J genes are TRBV7-9 and TRBJ1-5; TRBD1 matches at 10 bases. This CDR3 comprises 15 residues. V lost 0 bases to trimming and J lost 7 bases; unmatched junction nucleotides: 3. Germline V gene sequence: CDR1 SEHNR, CDR2 FQNEAQ (reference sequence). The CDR3 region is CASSLAGTGAQPQHF. The CDR3 DNA is TGTGCCAGCAGCTTAGCCGGGACAGGGGCCCAGCCCCAGCATTTT. Using reference TRBV7-9 and TRBJ1-5 for the parts outside the CDR3, the full variable domain is DTGVSQNPRHKITKRGQNVTFRCDPISEHNRLYWYRQTLGQGPEFLTYFQNEAQLEKSRLLSDRFSAERPKGSFSTLEIQRTEQGDSAMYLCASSLAGTGAQPQHFGDGTRLSIL.

This clonotype was seen at least ten times. The V and J genes are TRBV14 and TRBJ1-2, with D perhaps TRBD1 (5 bases). This CDR3 spans 13 amino acids. Germline-derived CDR1 and CDR2 are SGHDN and FVKESK. V lost 4 bases, J lost 4 bases, and 10 bases lay in between. CDR3 protein: CASSPGRAYGYTF. Here the CDR3 DNA reads TGTGCCAGCAGCCCGGGACGGGCCTATGGCTACACCTTC.

A single count supports this clonotype. The chain links TRBV6-5 to TRBJ2-2; a possible D gene is TRBD1 (7 bases). The CDR3 has 10 amino acids. The germline V gene has CDR1 MNHEY and CDR2 SVGAGI. Trimming left V 8 bases short and J 14 bases short, with 12 bases between. Here the CDR3 reads CASGGDRLFF. CDR3 nucleotide sequence: TGTGCCAGCGGAGGGGACAGACTGTTTTTT.

This sequence joins TRBV15 and TRBJ1-2; D unresolved. Germline V CDR1 and CDR2: LNHNV, YYDKDF (reference sequence). The CDR3 has 15 residues. V was cut by 1 base and J by 2 bases, with 11 bases left in between. The CDR3 sequence: CATSRAGTGNYGYTF. The CDR3 coding sequence is TGTGCCACCAGCAGAGCGGGTACGGGGAACTATGGCTACACCTTC.

This clonotype showed up just a few times. J is TRBJ1-6 and V is TRBV2; D is uncertain. V gave up 4 bases and J gave up 3 bases, with 13 bases separating them. CDR1 and CDR2 (germline): SNHLY, FYNNEI. This CDR3 is built from 16 residues. The CDR3 sequence is CASSGSSRGYNSPLHF. The CDR3 region has the DNA TGTGCCAGCAGTGGATCGAGTCGGGGCTATAATTCACCCCTCCACTTT.

The chain recombines TRBV15 with TRBJ1-5, with D maybe TRBD1 (5 bases). The CDR3 is 17 amino acids. Germline CDR1 and CDR2: LNHNV and YYDKDF (reference sequence). V lost 0 bases to trimming and J lost 2 bases, with 14 bases between them. CDR3 in DNA: TGTGCCACCAGCAGAGATCATCGGCAGGGAGGCAATCAGCCCCAGCATTTT. Encoded protein: CATSRDHRQGGNQPQHF.

Details on this clonotype: A much larger clonotype is one base distant, so this may be a read error. This chain connects TRBV3-1 to TRBJ2-7; D assignment may be TRBD1 or TRBD2 (5 bases each). Trimming removed 0 bases at V and 7 bases at J, with 16 bases between. This CDR3 is built from 15 residues. CDR1 and CDR2 (germline): LGHDT, YNNKEL (reference sequence). The CDR3 reads CASSQDRGTPREQYV. The CDR3 DNA follows: TGTGCCAGCAGCCAAGATCGGGGCACACCGAGGGAGCAGTACGTC.

This clonotype qualifies as medium-sized. The V and J genes are TRBV19 and TRBJ1-1; D is ambiguous. This CDR3 contains 11 residues. Per the germline V gene, CDR1 is LNHDA and CDR2 is SQIVND (reference sequence). Trimming stripped 5 bases from V and 8 bases from J, with 9 bases between. Written as DNA, the CDR3 is TGTGCCAGTAGTCGATCCACCGAAGCTTTCTTT. Protein product: CASSRSTEAFF.

This clonotype is categorized as medium-sized (0.01 to 0.1%). The chain uses TRBV10-2 and TRBJ2-1, with D possibly being TRBD1 or TRBD2 (5 bases each). V was clipped by 5 bases and J by 2 bases, with 10 bases between them. This CDR3 has 14 residues. The V gene's germline CDR1 is WSHSY and CDR2 SAAADI. Here the CDR3 reads CASSLGVTYNEQFF. The CDR3 DNA sequence: TGCGCCAGCAGTCTGGGGGTTACCTACAATGAGCAGTTCTTC.